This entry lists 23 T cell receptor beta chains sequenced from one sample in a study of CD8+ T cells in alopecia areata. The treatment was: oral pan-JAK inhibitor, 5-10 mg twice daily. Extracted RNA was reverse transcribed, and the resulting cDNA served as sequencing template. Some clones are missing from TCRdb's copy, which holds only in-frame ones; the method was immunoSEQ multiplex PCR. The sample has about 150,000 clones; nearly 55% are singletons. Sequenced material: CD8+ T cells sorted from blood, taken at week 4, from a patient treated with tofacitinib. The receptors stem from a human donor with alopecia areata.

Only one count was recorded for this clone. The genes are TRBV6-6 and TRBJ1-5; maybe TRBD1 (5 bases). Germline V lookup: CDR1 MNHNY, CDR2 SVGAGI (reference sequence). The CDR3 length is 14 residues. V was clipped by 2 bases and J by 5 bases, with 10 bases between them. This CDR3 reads CASSYGGEDQPQHF. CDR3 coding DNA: TGTGCCAGCAGTTACGGGGGGGAGGATCAGCCCCAGCATTTT.

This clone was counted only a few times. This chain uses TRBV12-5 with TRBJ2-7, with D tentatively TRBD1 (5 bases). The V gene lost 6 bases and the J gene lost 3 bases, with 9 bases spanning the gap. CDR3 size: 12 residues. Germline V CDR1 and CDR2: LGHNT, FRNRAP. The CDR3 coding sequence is TGTGCTAGTGGGACAGACAGCTACGAGCAGTACTTC. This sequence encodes CASGTDSYEQYF.

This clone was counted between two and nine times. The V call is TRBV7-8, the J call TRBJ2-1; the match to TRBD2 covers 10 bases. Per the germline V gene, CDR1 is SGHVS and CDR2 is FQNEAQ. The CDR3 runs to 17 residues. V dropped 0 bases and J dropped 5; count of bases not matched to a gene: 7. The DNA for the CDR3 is TGTGCCAGCAGCTTAGCTAGCGGGGGGACGCCCCACAATGAGCAGTTCTTC. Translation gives CASSLASGGTPHNEQFF. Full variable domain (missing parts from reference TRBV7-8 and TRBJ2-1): GAGVSQSPRYKVAKRGQDVALRCDPISGHVSLFWYQQALGQGPEFLTYFQNEAQLDKSGLPSDRFFAERPEGSVSTLKIQRTQQEDSAVYLCASSLASGGTPHNEQFFGPGTRLTVL.

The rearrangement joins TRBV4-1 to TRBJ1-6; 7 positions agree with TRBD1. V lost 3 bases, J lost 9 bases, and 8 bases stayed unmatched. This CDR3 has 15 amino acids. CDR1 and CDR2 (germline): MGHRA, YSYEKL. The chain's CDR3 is CASSHPTGMGSPLHF. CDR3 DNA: TGCGCCAGCAGCCACCCGACAGGGATGGGTTCACCCCTCCACTTT.

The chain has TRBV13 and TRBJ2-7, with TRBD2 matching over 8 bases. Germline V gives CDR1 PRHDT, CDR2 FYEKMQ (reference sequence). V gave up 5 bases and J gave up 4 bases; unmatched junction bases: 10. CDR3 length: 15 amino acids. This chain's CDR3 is CASSLTGGPVYEQYF. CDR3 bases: TGTGCCAGCAGCCTTACGGGGGGGCCCGTATACGAGCAGTACTTC.

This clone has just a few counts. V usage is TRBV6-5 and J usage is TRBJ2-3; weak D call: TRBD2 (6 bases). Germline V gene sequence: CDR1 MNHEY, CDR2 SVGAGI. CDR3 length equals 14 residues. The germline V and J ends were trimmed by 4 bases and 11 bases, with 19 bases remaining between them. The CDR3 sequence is CASSWGTPTREQYF. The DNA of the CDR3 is TGTGCCAGCAGTTGGGGGACTCCAACCCGGGAGCAGTATTTT.

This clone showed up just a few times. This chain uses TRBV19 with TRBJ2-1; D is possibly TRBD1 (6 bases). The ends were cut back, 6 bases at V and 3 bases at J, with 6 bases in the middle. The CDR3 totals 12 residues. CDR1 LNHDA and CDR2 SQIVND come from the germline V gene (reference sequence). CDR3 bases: TGTGCCAGTAGGACAGGCTACAATGAGCAGTTCTTC. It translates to CASRTGYNEQFF.

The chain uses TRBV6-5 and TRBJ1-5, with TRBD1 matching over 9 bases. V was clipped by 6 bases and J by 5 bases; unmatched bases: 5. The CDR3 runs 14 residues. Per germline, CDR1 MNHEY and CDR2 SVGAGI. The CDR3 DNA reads TGTGCCAGCAGCTGGGGACAGGGCGATCAGCCCCAGCATTTT. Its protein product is CASSWGQGDQPQHF.

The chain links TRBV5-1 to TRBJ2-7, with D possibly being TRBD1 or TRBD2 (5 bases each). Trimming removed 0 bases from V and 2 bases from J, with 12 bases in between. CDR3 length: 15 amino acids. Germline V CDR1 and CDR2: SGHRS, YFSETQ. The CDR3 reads CASSLDPGQTYEQYF. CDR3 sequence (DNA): TGCGCCAGCAGCTTGGATCCGGGGCAGACCTACGAGCAGTACTTC.

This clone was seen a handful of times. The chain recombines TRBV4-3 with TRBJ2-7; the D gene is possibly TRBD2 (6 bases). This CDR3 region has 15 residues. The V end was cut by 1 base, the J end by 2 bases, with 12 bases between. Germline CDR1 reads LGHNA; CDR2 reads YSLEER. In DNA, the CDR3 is TGCGCCAGCAGCCAAGGGCGGGACCTAGCCTACGAGCAGTACTTC. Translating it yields CASSQGRDLAYEQYF.

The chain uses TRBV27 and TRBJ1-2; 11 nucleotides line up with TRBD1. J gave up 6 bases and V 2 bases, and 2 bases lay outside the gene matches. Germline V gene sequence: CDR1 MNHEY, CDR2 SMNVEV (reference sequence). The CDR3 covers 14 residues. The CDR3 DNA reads TGTGCCAGCAGTTTAGGGACAGGGGGGAATGGCTACACCTTC. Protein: CASSLGTGGNGYTF.

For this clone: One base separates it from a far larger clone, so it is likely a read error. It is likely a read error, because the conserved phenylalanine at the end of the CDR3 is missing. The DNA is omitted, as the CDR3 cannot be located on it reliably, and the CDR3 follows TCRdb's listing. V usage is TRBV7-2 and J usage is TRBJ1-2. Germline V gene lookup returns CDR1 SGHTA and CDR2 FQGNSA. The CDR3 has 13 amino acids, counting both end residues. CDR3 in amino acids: CASSLVGTYLLGL.

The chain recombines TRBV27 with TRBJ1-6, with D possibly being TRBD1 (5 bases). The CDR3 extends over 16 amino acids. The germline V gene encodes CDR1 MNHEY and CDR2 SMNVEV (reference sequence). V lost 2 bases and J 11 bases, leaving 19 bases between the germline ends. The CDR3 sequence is CASSLVRGSGMAPLHF. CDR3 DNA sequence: TGTGCCAGCAGTTTAGTTAGGGGTTCGGGCATGGCACCCCTCCACTTT.

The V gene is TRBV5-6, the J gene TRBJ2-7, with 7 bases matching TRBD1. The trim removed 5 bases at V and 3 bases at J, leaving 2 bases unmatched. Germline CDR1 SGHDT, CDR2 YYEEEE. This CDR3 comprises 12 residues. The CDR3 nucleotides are TGTGCCAGCAGTCGGGACAGCTACGAGCAGTACTTC. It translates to CASSRDSYEQYF.

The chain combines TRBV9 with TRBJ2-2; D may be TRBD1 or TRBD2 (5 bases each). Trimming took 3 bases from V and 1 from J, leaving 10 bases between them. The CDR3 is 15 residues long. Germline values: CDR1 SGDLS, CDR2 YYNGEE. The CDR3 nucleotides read TGTGCCAGCAGCGCCGGGACCGTGAACACCGGGGAGCTGTTTTTT. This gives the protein CASSAGTVNTGELFF.

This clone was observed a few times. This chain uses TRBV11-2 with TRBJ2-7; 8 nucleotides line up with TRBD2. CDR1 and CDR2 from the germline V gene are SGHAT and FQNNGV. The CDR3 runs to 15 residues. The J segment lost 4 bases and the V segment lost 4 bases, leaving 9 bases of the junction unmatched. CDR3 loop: CASSSLAGPAYEQYF. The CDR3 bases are TGTGCCAGCAGCTCCCTAGCGGGCCCTGCGTACGAGCAGTACTTC.

The CDR3 region is CASSKGTGGETQYF. As DNA, the CDR3 is TGTGCCAGCAGTAAGGGAACGGGGGGGGAGACCCAGTACTTC. The chain joins TRBV2 to TRBJ2-5; 8 bases are a match to TRBD2. From germline, CDR1 is SNHLY and CDR2 FYNNEI. Trimming at V came to 5 bases and at J to 5 bases, leaving 7 bases not matched to a gene. The CDR3 is made up of 14 amino acids.

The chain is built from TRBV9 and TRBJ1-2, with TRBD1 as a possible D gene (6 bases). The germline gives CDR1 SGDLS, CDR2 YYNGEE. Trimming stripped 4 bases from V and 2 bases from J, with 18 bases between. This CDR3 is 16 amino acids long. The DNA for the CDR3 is TGTGCCAGCAGCCATCACCGGGACACCGTCAACTATGGCTACACCTTC. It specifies CASSHHRDTVNYGYTF.

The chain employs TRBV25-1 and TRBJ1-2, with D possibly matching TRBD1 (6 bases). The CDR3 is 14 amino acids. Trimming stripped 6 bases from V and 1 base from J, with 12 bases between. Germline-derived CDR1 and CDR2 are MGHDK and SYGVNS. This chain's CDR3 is CASSWRGYNYGYTF. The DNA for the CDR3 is TGTGCCAGCAGCTGGAGGGGGTATAACTATGGCTACACCTTC.

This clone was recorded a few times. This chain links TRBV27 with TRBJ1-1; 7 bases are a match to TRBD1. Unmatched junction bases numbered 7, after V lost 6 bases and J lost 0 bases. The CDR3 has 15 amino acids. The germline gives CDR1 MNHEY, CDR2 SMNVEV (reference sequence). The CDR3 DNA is TGTGCCAGCAGAAAACGACAGGGCGTGAACACTGAAGCTTTCTTT. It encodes CASRKRQGVNTEAFF.

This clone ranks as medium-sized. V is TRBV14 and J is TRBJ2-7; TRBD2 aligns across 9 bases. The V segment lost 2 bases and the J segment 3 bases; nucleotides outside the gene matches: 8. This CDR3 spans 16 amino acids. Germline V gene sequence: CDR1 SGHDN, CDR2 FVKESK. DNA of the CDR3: TGTGCCAGCAGCCAACAGTTCCTAGCGGGGTACTACGAGCAGTACTTC. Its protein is CASSQQFLAGYYEQYF.

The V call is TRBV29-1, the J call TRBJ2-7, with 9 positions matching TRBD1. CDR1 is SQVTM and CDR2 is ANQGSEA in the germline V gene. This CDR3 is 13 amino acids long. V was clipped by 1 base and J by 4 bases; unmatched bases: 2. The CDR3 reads CSVEGQGEYEQYF. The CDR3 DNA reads TGCAGCGTTGAAGGACAGGGGGAGTACGAGCAGTACTTC.

The CDR3 DNA reads as TGCAGCGTTGAAGATCTGGTCAGGGACCATTGGCGGCAGTTCTTC. It encodes CSVEDLVRDHWRQFF. V usage is TRBV29-1 and J usage is TRBJ2-1; possibly TRBD1 or TRBD2 for D (5 bases each). The V end was cut by 0 bases, the J end by 12 bases, with 21 bases between. CDR1 SQVTM and CDR2 ANQGSEA come from the germline V gene. This CDR3 is 15 amino acids long.